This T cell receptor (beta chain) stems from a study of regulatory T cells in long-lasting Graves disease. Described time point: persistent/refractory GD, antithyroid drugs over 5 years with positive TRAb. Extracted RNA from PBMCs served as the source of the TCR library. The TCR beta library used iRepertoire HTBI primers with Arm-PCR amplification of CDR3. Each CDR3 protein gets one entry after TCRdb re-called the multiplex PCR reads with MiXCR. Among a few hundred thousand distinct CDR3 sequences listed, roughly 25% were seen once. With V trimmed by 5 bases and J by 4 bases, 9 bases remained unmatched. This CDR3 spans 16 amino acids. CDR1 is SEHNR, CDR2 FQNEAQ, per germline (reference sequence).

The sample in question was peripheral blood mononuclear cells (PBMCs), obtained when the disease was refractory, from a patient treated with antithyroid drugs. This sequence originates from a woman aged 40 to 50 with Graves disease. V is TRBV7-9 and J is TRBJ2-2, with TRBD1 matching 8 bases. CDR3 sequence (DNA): TGTGCCAGCAGCGTAAGGGACAGGAGCTTCACCGGGGAGCTGTTTTTT. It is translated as CASSVRDRSFTGELFF.